The source of this T cell receptor beta chain is a study of blood T cell repertoires in COVID-19. In the study overall: Some COVID-19 samples were acute and others convalescent; all came from the United States, Italy and Spain.

Each participant's cohort was designated according to participant-reported clinical history. Among Cohort 3 donors, those recovered had two negative PCRs, clearance, or symptom resolution. Assay: immunoSEQ multiplex PCR; the TCRdb copy retains only in-frame clones and omits some. There are 170,000 or so clones in the sample; about 72% occur only once, and approximately 15% lies in the top ten. Trimming stripped 3 bases from V and 1 base from J, with 7 bases between. The CDR3 runs 13 residues. Germline assignment: CDR1 DFQATT and CDR2 SNEGSKA (reference sequence). Sequenced: PBMCs or T cells enriched from blood (not recorded which). The receptor was derived from a woman aged 45-65 years who had recovered from COVID-19. This chain connects TRBV20-1 to TRBJ1-5; D unclear. CDR3 loop: CSASETSNQPQHF. DNA for the CDR3: TGCAGTGCTAGTGAAACAAGCAATCAGCCCCAGCATTTT.